Shown below are 21 T cell receptor beta chains from a single sample sequenced in a study of blood T cells in healthy people across ages. The use of a sample-barcoded 5' primer and a J-beta primer mix characterized a second PCR of about 7 to 12 cycles. TCRdb reprocessed the 5' RACE reads with MiXCR, giving one entry per CDR3 protein. Among approximately 1.5 million distinct CDR3 sequences listed, approximately 32% were seen once. Sequencing was performed on blood. The source is a woman aged 25 to 39 in good health.

This clonotype has just a few counts. The chain carries TRBV30 and TRBJ1-4, with TRBD1 as a possible D gene (5 bases). The CDR3 has 14 amino acids. V was shortened by 3 bases and J by 7 bases, with 15 bases between the two germline ends. Germline CDR1 and CDR2: GTSNPN and SVGIG (reference sequence). The CDR3 nucleotides are TGTGCCTGGAGCGCCCTAGGGACTGGTGAAAAACTGTTTTTT. Protein product: CAWSALGTGEKLFF. The entire variable domain, with the rest obtained from reference TRBV30 and TRBJ1-4, is as follows: SQTIHQWPATLVQPVGSPLSLECTVEGTSNPNLYWYRQAAGRGLQLLFYSVGIGQISSEVPQNLSASRPQDRQFILSSKKLLLSDSGFYLCAWSALGTGEKLFFGSGTQLSVL.

Points on this clonotype: A much bigger clone sits one base away, suggesting this may be a read error. The V and J genes are TRBV29-1 and TRBJ2-7; D assignment may be TRBD1 or TRBD2 (6 bases each). V was pared by 4 bases and J by 9 bases, with 16 bases between. CDR3 length: 12 residues. Germline V gene lookup returns CDR1 SQVTM and CDR2 ANQGSEA. The CDR3 nucleotides are TGCAGCGTTGGGGGGGCATCCCACGGGCAGTACTTC. Amino acid sequence: CSVGGASHGQYF.

This clonotype was counted a few times. The V call is TRBV6-1, the J call TRBJ2-1; 11 bases are a match to TRBD2. Trimming took 6 bases from V and 3 from J; bases not matched to a gene: 7. Germline V lookup: CDR1 MNHNS, CDR2 SASEGT. The CDR3 sequence is 16 residues long. Here the CDR3 reads CASRTSGGARYNEQFF. CDR3 coding DNA: TGTGCCAGCAGAACTAGCGGGGGAGCCCGCTACAATGAGCAGTTCTTC.

This clonotype has a handful of counts. The chain employs TRBV12-3 or TRBV12-4 and TRBJ2-1, with 9 bases that match TRBD1. V was clipped by 5 bases and J by 3 bases; unmatched bases: 5. The CDR3 sequence is 15 residues long. As DNA, the CDR3 is TGTGCCAGCAGTCTTAGACAGGGGGACTACAATGAGCAGTTCTTC. Amino acid sequence: CASSLRQGDYNEQFF.

V gene TRBV3-1 combines with J gene TRBJ2-3; D not resolved. Germline V gene lookup returns CDR1 LGHDT and CDR2 YNNKEL (reference sequence). This CDR3 has 15 residues. V was trimmed by 2 bases and J by 0 bases, leaving 9 bases between them. The CDR3 DNA reads TGTGCCAGCAGCCAACCCAGCCTTAGCACAGATACGCAGTATTTT. This codes for CASSQPSLSTDTQYF.

A single count supports this clonotype. The chain links TRBV4-1 to TRBJ2-2, with D perhaps TRBD1 (6 bases). The CDR3 contains 17 residues. V was clipped by 3 bases and J by 4 bases, with 18 bases between them. Germline V lookup: CDR1 MGHRA, CDR2 YSYEKL. The CDR3 DNA follows: TGCGCCAGCAGCCACAGAGTCAGGGGCTCGGGCACCGGGGAGCTGTTTTTT. Its translation is CASSHRVRGSGTGELFF.

This clonotype was recorded at least ten times. The chain couples TRBV7-6 to TRBJ2-3; 8 nucleotides align to TRBD2. CDR1 and CDR2 from the germline V gene are SGHVS and FNYEAQ. This CDR3 is 14 amino acids long. Trimming cost V 6 bases and J 6 bases; bases outside gene matches: 8. This CDR3 reads CASRTRTSSDTQYF. The CDR3 DNA is TGTGCCAGCAGGACCAGGACTAGCAGTGATACGCAGTATTTT.

The V gene is TRBV7-2, the J gene TRBJ1-5, with a possible D match to TRBD1 (6 bases). Trimming pared 3 bases from V and 4 bases from J, leaving 13 bases between. Germline CDR1 is SGHTA and CDR2 is FQGNSA. The CDR3 sequence is 15 residues long. The CDR3 nucleotides are TGTGCCAGCAGCTTGGTGGGGACACCAAATCAGCCCCAGCATTTT. Translated, it gives CASSLVGTPNQPQHF.

Only a few counts were recorded for this clonotype. The chain links TRBV7-6 to TRBJ2-5; 7 bases line up with TRBD1. Germline CDR1 reads SGHVS; CDR2 reads FNYEAQ. CDR3 length equals 12 residues. With 4 bases clipped from V and 9 bases from J, the junction kept 5 bases outside the gene matches. CDR3 region: CASSYPRGPQYF. Here the CDR3 DNA reads TGTGCCAGCAGCTATCCGAGGGGGCCCCAGTACTTC.

The rearrangement links TRBV10-1 to TRBJ2-1, with 8 bases aligning to TRBD2. The germline CDR1 and CDR2 sequences are WNHNN and SYGVQD (reference sequence). This CDR3 contains 16 residues. Germline trimming cut 2 bases from V and 6 bases from J; bases unmatched to any gene: 9. The CDR3 DNA follows: TGCGCCAGCAGTGAGAGCCCGGGACTAGTTCTCAATGAGCAGTTCTTC. The encoded protein is CASSESPGLVLNEQFF.

The rearrangement links TRBV6-1 to TRBJ2-1; D not certain. The CDR3 totals 14 residues. The V end lost 6 bases, the J end lost 9 bases, and 18 bases lay between the germline ends. Germline CDR1 is MNHNS and CDR2 is SASEGT. The CDR3, as DNA: TGTGCCAGCAGGGTGGGCTCCTCACAACGTGAGCAGTTCTTC. It translates to CASRVGSSQREQFF.

This clonotype was counted many times. V is TRBV20-1 and J is TRBJ2-7, with D possibly matching TRBD2 (6 bases). The germline V gene encodes CDR1 DFQATT and CDR2 SNEGSKA (reference sequence). Deletions cut 1 base from V and 5 bases from J, with 9 bases between. CDR3 length equals 12 residues. In DNA, the CDR3 is TGCAGTGCTAGAGCTTCTAGCGACGAGCAGTACTTC. It codes for CSARASSDEQYF.

This clonotype was observed a single time. The chain employs TRBV6-2 or TRBV6-3 and TRBJ1-1; D remains ambiguous. There are 13 residues in the CDR3. CDR1 MNHEY and CDR2 SVGEGT come from the germline V gene. Trimming cost V 11 bases and J 0 bases, with 13 bases left between them. The DNA of the CDR3 is TGTGCCGCCTCGGTAAACGTGAACACTGAAGCTTTCTTT. It yields the protein CAASVNVNTEAFF.

The chain recombines TRBV27 with TRBJ1-2; tentatively, D is TRBD1 (5 bases). V lost 0 bases and J 0 bases, leaving 14 bases between the germline ends. CDR1 is MNHEY, CDR2 SMNVEV, per germline (reference sequence). This CDR3 spans 17 amino acids. The DNA for the CDR3 is TGTGCCAGCAGTTTATCGTCGGCGGGGCCCTCTAACTATGGCTACACCTTC. It specifies CASSLSSAGPSNYGYTF.

The sample holds a few counts of this clonotype. CDR3: CASSEYGGQYF. The CDR3 DNA reads as TGTGCCAGCAGTGAATATGGGGGGCAGTATTTT. The chain is built from TRBV2 and TRBJ2-3, with D possibly called TRBD1 or TRBD2 (5 bases each). Trimming pared 2 bases from V and 11 bases from J, leaving 8 bases between. The CDR3 consists of 11 residues. Germline V gene lookup returns CDR1 SNHLY and CDR2 FYNNEI. Full variable domain (remainder filled in from reference TRBV2 and TRBJ2-3): EPEVTQTPSHQVTQMGQEVILRCVPISNHLYFYWYRQILGQKVEFLVSFYNNEISEKSEIFDDQFSVERPDGSNFTLKIRSTKLEDSAMYFCASSEYGGQYFGPGTRLTVL.

This clonotype was observed a handful of times. The V call is TRBV27, the J call TRBJ1-2; D ambiguous. The V end lost 2 bases, the J end lost 4 bases, and 14 bases lay between the germline ends. The germline gives CDR1 MNHEY, CDR2 SMNVEV (reference sequence). The CDR3 is made up of 15 amino acids. CDR3: CASSLDGRGSYGYTF. CDR3 bases: TGTGCCAGCAGTTTAGACGGACGGGGAAGCTATGGCTACACCTTC.

Comment on this clonotype: The junction departs from the called germline gene at one end, perhaps through a read error. V usage is TRBV12-3 or TRBV12-4 and J usage is TRBJ2-3; D is perhaps TRBD2 (6 bases). This CDR3 is 16 amino acids long. CDR3 bases: TGTGCCAGCAGTAGATTTAGCGGAATTAACACAGATACGGAGTATTTT. Its protein product is CASSRFSGINTDTEYF.

This clonotype was found a few times. This rearrangement joins TRBV4-1 to TRBJ2-7, with TRBD1 identical over 10 bases. Unmatched junction bases numbered 10, after V lost 0 bases and J lost 5 bases. CDR1 is MGHRA and CDR2 is YSYEKL in the germline V gene. There are 17 residues in the CDR3. This chain's CDR3 is CASSQDPSDRGLNEQYF. The DNA for the CDR3 is TGCGCCAGCAGCCAAGATCCCAGTGACAGGGGGCTGAACGAGCAGTACTTC.

The chain has TRBV11-2 and TRBJ1-1; D gene ambiguous. V lost 4 bases, J lost 10 bases, and 16 bases lay in between. This CDR3 contains 13 residues. Germline CDR1 and CDR2: SGHAT and FQNNGV. The CDR3 sequence: CASSSPHTIGAFF. In DNA form, the CDR3 reads TGTGCCAGCAGCTCCCCCCATACGATAGGAGCTTTCTTT. The variable domain in full, with the rest retrieved from reference TRBV11-2 and TRBJ1-1, is EAGVAQSPRYKIIEKRQSVAFWCNPISGHATLYWYQQILGQGPKLLIQFQNNGVVDDSQLPKDRFSAERLKGVDSTLKIQPAKLEDSAVYLCASSSPHTIGAFFGQGTRLTVV.

The chain joins TRBV9 to TRBJ1-2; D gene uncertain. This CDR3 region has 16 residues. The germline V gene encodes CDR1 SGDLS and CDR2 YYNGEE. With 0 bases removed from V and 4 bases from J, the gap between germline ends came to 16 bases. CDR3 sequence reads: CASSVEGSGLGYGYTF. The CDR3 DNA reads TGTGCCAGCAGCGTAGAGGGTTCCGGCCTAGGCTATGGCTACACCTTC.

This clonotype was counted only a few times. The rearrangement joins TRBV28 to TRBJ1-2, with a possible D match to TRBD1 (5 bases). The CDR3 loop spans 13 amino acids. The ends were cut back, 7 bases at V and 4 bases at J, with 13 bases in the middle. Per the germline V gene, CDR1 is MDHEN and CDR2 is SYDVKM. This chain's CDR3 is CASTFGGGYGYTF. The DNA for the CDR3 is TGTGCCAGCACCTTTGGGGGGGGCTATGGCTACACCTTC.